This T cell receptor beta chain appears in the sequencing data of a study of T cell responses to AZD1222 COVID-19 vaccine (dated by TCRdb to the early 2020s). Notes on the research overall: TCR sequencing covered 230 to 250 trial participants: 200 to 220 given two doses of AZD1222 and 26 given two doses of MenACWY control vaccine. Enrollment into the trials was organized by age into subgroups of 18-55, 56-69 and 70-plus years, and those subgroups contained roughly 160, 29 and 62 TCR-sequenced participants, respectively. The study at large found these results: Only five or six AZD1222 recipients were SARS-CoV-2 seropositive at baseline, limiting conclusions about previously exposed vaccinees. After two AZD1222 doses, spike-specific TCR breadth and depth were significantly higher than at day 0 and than in MenACWY recipients. Participants were mostly white British, with more females than males. The authors suggested clonal diversity may have been underestimated. Reportedly, almost half of the unique spike-specific TCRs recognized epitopes lying outside the regions that are mutated in the B.1.351 and B.1.1.7 variants. The 56-69-year group was small, and its depth increase did not reach significance, likely because of low power. CD4 TCRs associated with the vaccine covered the entire spike protein, and the dominant responses were in regions 160-218 and 743-854. Because no day 14 peak-response samples were available, repertoires were characterized only after the peak T cell response.

The CDR3 regions of human TCRbeta chains were analyzed by immunosequencing. Under the source paper's analysis protocol: TCRs in the repertoires were matched against a reference library of SARS-CoV-2-specific TCRs that had been generated with the MIRA antigen-specificity platform. Breadth meant the fraction of unique TCRs that were SARS-CoV-2-associated, whereas depth meant the fraction of total T cells that were SARS-CoV-2-associated. Using the MIRA data, every spike-specific TCR was mapped to the spike region that the TCR reacted to and assigned to either a CD4 or a CD8 class. Log10-transformed breadth and depth values were compared by one-way ANOVA with Sidak's multiple comparisons tests. TCRdb took over this immuneACCESS table, retaining in-frame rearrangements with V and J assigned. Such tables are incomplete; in checked studies, under half of the missing clones stem from an unresolved V gene, and the remainder is unexplained. Clone size and the V and J calls come from that table; the DNA yielded D and trimming. Counted in this sample were tens of thousands of clones; less than 95% of them appeared once. The leading ten clones occupy 5.4% of the sample.

Per the publication, the time point label means: about 28 days (+/-7) after the second vaccine dose. Because spike-specific TCR depth and breadth did not differ between the two schedules, AZD1222 recipients who got a second dose at roughly 4 weeks were pooled with those who got a second dose at roughly 12 weeks. Vaccinee samples came from UK trials COV001 and COV002, including a single-blind randomized controlled phase 2/3 trial of AZD1222 (ChAdOx1 nCoV-19) in healthy adults. For TCRbeta chain sequencing, PBMC samples were collected from trial participants at day 0 and at day 28 after the second dose. Remarks on this clone: Its antigen specificity is not known. No qualities accompany the bases; no much larger clone lies one base away.

The material sequenced was peripheral blood, taken 28 days after the second AZD1222 dose. This TCR derives from an adult who received the AZD1222 COVID-19 vaccine.

The CDR3 amino acid sequence is: CASSPDGAPNTEAFF. The DNA sequence is as follows: TGCGCCAGCAGCCCAGATGGAGCACCAAACACTGAAGCTTTCTTT. This chain is built from TRBV5-1 and TRBJ1-1; confidence is insufficient to name the D gene. V is pared back by 4 bases and J by 2 bases, with 15 bases lying between the germline termini. The germline V gene supplies CDR1 SGHRS and CDR2 YFSETQ. From the cysteine up to the phenylalanine, the CDR3 has a length of 15 residues. Left in the record is the CDR3 DNA by itself, 45 bases read in frame from the first base.